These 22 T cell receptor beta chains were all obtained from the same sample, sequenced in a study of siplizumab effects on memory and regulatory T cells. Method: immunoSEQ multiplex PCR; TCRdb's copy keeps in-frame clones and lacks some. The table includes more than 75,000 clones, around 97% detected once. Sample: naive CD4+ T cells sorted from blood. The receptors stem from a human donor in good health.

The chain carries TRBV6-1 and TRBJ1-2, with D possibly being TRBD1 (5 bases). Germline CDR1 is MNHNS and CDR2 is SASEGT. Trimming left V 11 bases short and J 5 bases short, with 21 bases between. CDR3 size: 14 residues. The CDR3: CAAEGRGAGYGYTF. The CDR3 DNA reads TGTGCCGCGGAGGGCCGAGGGGCAGGATATGGCTACACCTTC.

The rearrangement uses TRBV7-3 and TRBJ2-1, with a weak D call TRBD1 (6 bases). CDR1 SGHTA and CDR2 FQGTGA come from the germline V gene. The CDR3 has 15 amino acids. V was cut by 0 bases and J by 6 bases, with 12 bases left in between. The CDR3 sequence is CASSLTGASGNEQFF. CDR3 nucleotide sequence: TGTGCCAGCAGCTTAACGGGGGCGTCGGGCAATGAGCAGTTCTTC. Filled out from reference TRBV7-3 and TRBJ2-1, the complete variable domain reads GAGVSQTPSNKVTEKGKYVELRCDPISGHTALYWYRQSLGQGPEFLIYFQGTGAADDSGLPNDRFFAVRPEGSVSTLKIQRTERGDSAVYLCASSLTGASGNEQFFGPGTRLTVL.

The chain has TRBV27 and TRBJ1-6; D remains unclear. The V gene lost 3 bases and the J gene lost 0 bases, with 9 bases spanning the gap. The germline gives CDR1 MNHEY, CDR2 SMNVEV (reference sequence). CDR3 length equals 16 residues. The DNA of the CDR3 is TGTGCCAGCAGTTTTATACCGAGCTCCTATAATTCACCCCTCCACTTT. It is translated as CASSFIPSSYNSPLHF.

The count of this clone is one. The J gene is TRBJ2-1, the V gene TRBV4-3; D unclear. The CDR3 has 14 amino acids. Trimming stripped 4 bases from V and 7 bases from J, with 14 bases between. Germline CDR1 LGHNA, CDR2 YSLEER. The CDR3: CASSRVGIRNEQFF. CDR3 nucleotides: TGCGCCAGCAGCCGGGTTGGTATCAGGAATGAGCAGTTCTTC.

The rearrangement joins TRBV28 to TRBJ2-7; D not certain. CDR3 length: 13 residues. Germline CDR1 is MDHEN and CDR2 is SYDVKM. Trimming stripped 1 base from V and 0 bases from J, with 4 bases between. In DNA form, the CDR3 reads TGTGCCAGCAGTTTATACGGCTCCTACGAGCAGTACTTC. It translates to CASSLYGSYEQYF.

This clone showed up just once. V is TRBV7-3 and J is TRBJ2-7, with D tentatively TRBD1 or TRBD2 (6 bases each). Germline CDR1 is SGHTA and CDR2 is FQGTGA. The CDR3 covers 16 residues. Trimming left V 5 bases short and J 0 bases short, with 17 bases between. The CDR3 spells CASSQLGGLLSYEQYF. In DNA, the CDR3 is TGTGCCAGCAGCCAATTGGGGGGCCTCCTCTCCTACGAGCAGTACTTC. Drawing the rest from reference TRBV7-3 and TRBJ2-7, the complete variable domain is GAGVSQTPSNKVTEKGKYVELRCDPISGHTALYWYRQSLGQGPEFLIYFQGTGAADDSGLPNDRFFAVRPEGSVSTLKIQRTERGDSAVYLCASSQLGGLLSYEQYFGPGTRLTVT.

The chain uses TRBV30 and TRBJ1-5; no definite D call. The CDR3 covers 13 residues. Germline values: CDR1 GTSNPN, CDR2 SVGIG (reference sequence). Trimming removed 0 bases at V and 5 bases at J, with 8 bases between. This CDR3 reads CAWSVSRHQPQHF. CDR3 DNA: TGTGCCTGGAGTGTCTCAAGACATCAGCCCCAGCATTTT.

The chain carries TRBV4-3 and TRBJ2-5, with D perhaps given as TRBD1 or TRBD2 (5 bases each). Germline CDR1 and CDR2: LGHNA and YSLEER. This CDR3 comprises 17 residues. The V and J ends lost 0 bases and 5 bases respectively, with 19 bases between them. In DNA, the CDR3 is TGCGCCAGCAGCCAAGACAGACCGGGGCGCGCCGGGGAGACCCAGTACTTC. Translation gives CASSQDRPGRAGETQYF.

The CDR3 nucleotides are TGCAGCGTTGATGGGGGAGGGTCAGAGACCCAGTACTTC. Protein product: CSVDGGGSETQYF. This chain connects TRBV29-1 to TRBJ2-5; 7 nucleotides align to TRBD2. V shed 3 bases and J 4 bases; nucleotides not matched to a gene: 5. Germline CDR1 and CDR2: SQVTM and ANQGSEA. The CDR3 has 13 residues. Combining the CDR3 with reference TRBV29-1 and TRBJ2-5 gives the whole variable domain SAVISQKPSRDICQRGTSLTIQCQVDSQVTMMFWYRQQPGQSLTLIATANQGSEATYESGFVIDKFPISRPNLTFSTLTVSNMSPEDSSIYLCSVDGGGSETQYFGPGTRLLVL.

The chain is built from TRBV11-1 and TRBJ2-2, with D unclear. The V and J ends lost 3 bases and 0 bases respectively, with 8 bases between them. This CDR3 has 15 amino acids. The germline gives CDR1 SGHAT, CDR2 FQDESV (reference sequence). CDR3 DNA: TGTGCCAGCAGCTTGACGAGAACGAACACCGGGGAGCTGTTTTTT. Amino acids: CASSLTRTNTGELFF.

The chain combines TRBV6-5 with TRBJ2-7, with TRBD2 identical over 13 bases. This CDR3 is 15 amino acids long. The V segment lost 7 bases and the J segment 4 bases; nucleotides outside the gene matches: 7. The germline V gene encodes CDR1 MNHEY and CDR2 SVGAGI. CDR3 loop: CASTFQLAGGYEQYF. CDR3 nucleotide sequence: TGTGCCAGCACCTTTCAACTAGCGGGGGGGTACGAGCAGTACTTC.

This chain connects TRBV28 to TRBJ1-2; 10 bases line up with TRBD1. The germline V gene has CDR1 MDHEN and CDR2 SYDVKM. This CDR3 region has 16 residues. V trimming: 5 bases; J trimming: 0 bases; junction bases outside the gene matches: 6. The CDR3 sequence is CASSGDRGIPNYGYTF. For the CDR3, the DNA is TGTGCCAGCAGTGGGGACAGGGGAATTCCTAACTATGGCTACACCTTC.

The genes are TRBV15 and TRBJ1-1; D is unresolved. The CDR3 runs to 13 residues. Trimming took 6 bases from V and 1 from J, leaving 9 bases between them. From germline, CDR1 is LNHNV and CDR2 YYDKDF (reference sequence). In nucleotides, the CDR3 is TGTGCCACCAGGCCGGGAGGGAACACTGAAGCTTTCTTT. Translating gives CATRPGGNTEAFF.

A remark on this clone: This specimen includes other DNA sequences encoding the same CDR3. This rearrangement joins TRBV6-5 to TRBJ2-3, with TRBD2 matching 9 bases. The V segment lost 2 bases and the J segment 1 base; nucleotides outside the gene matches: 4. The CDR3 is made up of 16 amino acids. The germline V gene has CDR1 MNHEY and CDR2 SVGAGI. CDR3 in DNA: TGTGCCAGCAGTTACGGGTTAGCGGGGGGCACAGATACGCAGTATTTT. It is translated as CASSYGLAGGTDTQYF.

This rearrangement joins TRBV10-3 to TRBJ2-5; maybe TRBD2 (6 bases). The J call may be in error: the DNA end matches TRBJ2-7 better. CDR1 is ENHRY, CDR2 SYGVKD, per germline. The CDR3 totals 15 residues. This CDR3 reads CAITSGTEGHHEQYF. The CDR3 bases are TGTGCCATCACCTCCGGGACGGAGGGTCATCACGAGCAGTACTTC.

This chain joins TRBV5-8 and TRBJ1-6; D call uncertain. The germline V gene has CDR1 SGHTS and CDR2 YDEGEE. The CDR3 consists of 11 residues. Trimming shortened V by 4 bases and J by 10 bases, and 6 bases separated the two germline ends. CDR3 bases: TGTGCCAGCAGCCAAGAGTCACCCCTCCACTTT. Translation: CASSQESPLHF.

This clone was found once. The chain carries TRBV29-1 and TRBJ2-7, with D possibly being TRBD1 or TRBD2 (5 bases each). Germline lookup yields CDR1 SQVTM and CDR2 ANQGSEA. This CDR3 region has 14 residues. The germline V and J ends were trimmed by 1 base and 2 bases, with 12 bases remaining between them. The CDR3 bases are TGCAGCGTTGAAGTCCCCGGGGCCGCCTACGAGCAGTACTTC. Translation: CSVEVPGAAYEQYF.

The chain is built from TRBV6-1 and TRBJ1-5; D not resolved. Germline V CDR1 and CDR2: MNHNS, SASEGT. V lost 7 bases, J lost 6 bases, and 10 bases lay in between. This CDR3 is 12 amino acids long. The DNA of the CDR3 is TGTGCCAGCAACGGTCTCGGTCAGCCCCAGCATTTT. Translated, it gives CASNGLGQPQHF.

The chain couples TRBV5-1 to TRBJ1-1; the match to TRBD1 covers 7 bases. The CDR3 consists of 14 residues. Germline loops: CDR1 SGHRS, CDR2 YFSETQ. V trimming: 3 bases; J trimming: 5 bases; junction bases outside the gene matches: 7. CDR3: CASSSEDRVTEAFF. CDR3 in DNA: TGCGCCAGCAGCTCCGAAGACAGGGTTACTGAAGCTTTCTTT.

The CDR3 DNA is TGTGCCAGCAGCGTAGAGTGGGGGACCGGCGAGCAGTACTTC. Its translation: CASSVEWGTGEQYF. This rearrangement joins TRBV9 to TRBJ2-7; D may be TRBD1 or TRBD2 (5 bases each). The CDR3 runs 14 residues. Germline V gene lookup returns CDR1 SGDLS and CDR2 YYNGEE. V was trimmed by 0 bases and J by 6 bases, leaving 13 bases between them.

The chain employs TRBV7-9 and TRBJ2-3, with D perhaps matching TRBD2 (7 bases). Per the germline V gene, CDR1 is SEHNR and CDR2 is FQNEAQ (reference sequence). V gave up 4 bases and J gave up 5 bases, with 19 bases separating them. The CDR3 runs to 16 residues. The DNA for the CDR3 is TGTGCCAGCAGCTCCTCGCCGGGGAGGGGGAGAGATACGCAGTATTTT. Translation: CASSSSPGRGRDTQYF.

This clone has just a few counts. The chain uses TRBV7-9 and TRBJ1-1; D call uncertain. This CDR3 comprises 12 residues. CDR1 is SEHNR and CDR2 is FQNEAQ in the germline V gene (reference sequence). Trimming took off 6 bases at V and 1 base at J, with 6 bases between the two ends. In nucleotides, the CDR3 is TGTGCCAGCAGTGCTACGAACACTGAAGCTTTCTTT. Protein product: CASSATNTEAFF.